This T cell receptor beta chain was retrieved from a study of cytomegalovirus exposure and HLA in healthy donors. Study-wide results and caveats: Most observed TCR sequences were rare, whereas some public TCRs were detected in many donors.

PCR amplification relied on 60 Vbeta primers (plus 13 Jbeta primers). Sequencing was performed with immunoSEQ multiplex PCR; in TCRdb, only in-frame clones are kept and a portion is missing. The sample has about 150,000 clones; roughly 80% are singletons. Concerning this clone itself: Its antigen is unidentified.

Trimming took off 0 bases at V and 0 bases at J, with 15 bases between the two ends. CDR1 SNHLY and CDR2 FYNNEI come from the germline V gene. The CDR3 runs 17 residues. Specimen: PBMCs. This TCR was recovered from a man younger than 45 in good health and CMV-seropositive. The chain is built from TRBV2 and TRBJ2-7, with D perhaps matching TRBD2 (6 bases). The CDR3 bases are TGTGCCAGCAGTGAAGCTCCGGCTAGCGTAAGCTCCTACGAGCAGTACTTC. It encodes CASSEAPASVSSYEQYF.